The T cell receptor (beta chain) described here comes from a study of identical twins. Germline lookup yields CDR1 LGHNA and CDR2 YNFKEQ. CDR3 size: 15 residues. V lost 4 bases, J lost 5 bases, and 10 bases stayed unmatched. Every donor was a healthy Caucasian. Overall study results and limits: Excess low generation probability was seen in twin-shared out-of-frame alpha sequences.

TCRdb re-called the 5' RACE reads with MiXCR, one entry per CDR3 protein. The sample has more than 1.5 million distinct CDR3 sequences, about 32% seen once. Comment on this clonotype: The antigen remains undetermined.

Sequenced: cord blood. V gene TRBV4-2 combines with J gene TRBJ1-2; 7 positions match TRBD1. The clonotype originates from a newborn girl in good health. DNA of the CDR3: TGTGCCAGCAGCCGGGAGACGACAGGGACTTATGGCTACACCTTC. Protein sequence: CASSRETTGTYGYTF.